Listed here is a single T cell receptor beta chain. Germline V lookup: CDR1 SGDLS, CDR2 YYNGEE. Trimming took 4 bases from V and 2 from J, leaving 15 bases between them. The CDR3 is 15 residues long. The data derive from a study of blood T cell repertoires in COVID-19. Method: immunoSEQ multiplex PCR; TCRdb's copy keeps in-frame clones and lacks some. The table has over 65,000 clones, around 78% seen once. Sequences were obtained from peripheral blood. The TCR originated in a man in his sixties with COVID-19, enrolled during active disease. The V gene is TRBV9, the J gene TRBJ1-1, with D perhaps matching TRBD1 (5 bases). Here the CDR3 DNA reads TGTGCCAGCAGCCCCGATGGGGGGTATAACACTGAAGCTTTCTTT. Translated: CASSPDGGYNTEAFF. The entire variable domain, with the rest obtained from reference TRBV9 and TRBJ1-1, is as follows: DSGVTQTPKHLITATGQRVTLRCSPRSGDLSVYWYQQSLDQGLQFLIQYYNGEERAKGNILERFSAQQFPDLHSELNLSSLELGDSALYFCASSPDGGYNTEAFFGQGTRLTVV.